These 16 T cell receptor beta chains originate from one sample sequenced in a study. TCRdb called the 5' RACE reads again in MiXCR, with one record for every CDR3 protein. Found here are about 41,000 distinct CDR3 sequences, 25% to 35% of them singletons; the top ten hold 3.7%. The sample taken for sequencing was memory CD4+ T cells sorted from a lymph node. Regarding subset: memory CD4+ T cells, CD4+CD45RO+CD25-. Receptors originate from a female donor with breast cancer.

This clonotype was seen a few times. The CDR3 protein is CASSQDGVAGGYEQYF. DNA of the CDR3: TGCGCCAGCAGCCAAGATGGCGTCGCGGGAGGCTACGAGCAGTACTTC. The rearrangement uses TRBV4-1 and TRBJ2-7, with 8 bases aligning to TRBD2. Germline values: CDR1 MGHRA, CDR2 YSYEKL. V lost 0 bases and J lost 3; bases outside the gene matches: 7. The CDR3 consists of 16 residues.

This clonotype has just a few counts. The gene calls are TRBV20-1 and TRBJ2-3; maybe TRBD1 (6 bases). Per germline, CDR1 DFQATT and CDR2 SNEGSKA (reference sequence). Trimming shortened V by 6 bases and J by 7 bases, and 20 bases separated the two germline ends. The CDR3 totals 14 residues. CDR3 nucleotides: TGCAGTGCGCATCCTCAGGGGAAGGCCTATACGCAGTATTTT. Translated, it gives CSAHPQGKAYTQYF.

This clonotype was counted between two and nine times. This rearrangement joins TRBV14 to TRBJ1-2, with TRBD1 as a possible D gene (5 bases). The germline gives CDR1 SGHDN, CDR2 FVKESK. V lost 6 bases to trimming and J lost 0 bases, with 14 bases between them. CDR3 length: 15 residues. The CDR3 DNA follows: TGTGCCAGCAGTCAACAGACAGAAACTAACTATGGCTACACCTTC. Translating it yields CASSQQTETNYGYTF.

The chain recombines TRBV28 with TRBJ2-7, with a possible D match to TRBD2 (7 bases). This CDR3 is built from 15 residues. Trimming took 5 bases from V and 2 from J, leaving 16 bases between them. Looked up from germline, CDR1 is MDHEN and CDR2 is SYDVKM. The CDR3 DNA sequence: TGTGCCAGCAGTAAAGGGGGGAGGGAAGCCTACGAGCAGTACTTC. Its translation: CASSKGGREAYEQYF. The full variable domain, in which reference TRBV28 and TRBJ2-7 provide the parts outside the CDR3, is DVKVTQSSRYLVKRTGEKVFLECVQDMDHENMFWYRQDPGLGLRLIYFSYDVKMKEKGDIPEGYSVSREKKERFSLILESASTNQTSMYLCASSKGGREAYEQYFGPGTRLTVT.

About this clonotype: A read error may produce the germline difference seen at one junction end. This rearrangement joins TRBV7-2 to TRBJ1-6; D call uncertain. From germline, CDR1 is SGHTA and CDR2 FQGNSA. The CDR3 consists of 15 residues. The CDR3 loop is CAGSFYRLENLPLHF. CDR3 DNA: TGTGCCGGCAGCTTTTACCGGCTAGAAAATTTACCCCTCCACTTT.

V is TRBV9 and J is TRBJ2-3; 7 bases align to TRBD1. Germline trimming cut 4 bases from V and 2 bases from J; bases unmatched to any gene: 7. Germline V CDR1 and CDR2: SGDLS, YYNGEE. CDR3 size: 15 residues. The CDR3 DNA is TGTGCCAGCAGCCCCTCGGGACAGCCCACAGATACGCAGTATTTT. Translated: CASSPSGQPTDTQYF.

This clonotype was found a few times. The CDR3 region is CASSQDSRTSGVGETQYF. In nucleotides, the CDR3 is TGTGCCAGCAGCCAAGACTCCCGGACTAGCGGGGTTGGGGAGACCCAGTACTTC. This sequence joins TRBV4-2 and TRBJ2-5; 12 nucleotides line up with TRBD2. Germline lookup yields CDR1 LGHNA and CDR2 YNFKEQ. Unmatched junction bases numbered 10, after V lost 0 bases and J lost 5 bases. The CDR3 loop spans 18 amino acids.

The chain recombines TRBV4-1 with TRBJ2-2; D possibly corresponds to TRBD2 (6 bases). The CDR3 is 14 amino acids. V shed 4 bases and J shed 5 bases, with 11 bases lying between them. Germline loops: CDR1 MGHRA, CDR2 YSYEKL. CDR3 DNA sequence: TGCGCCAGCAGCCCAGGTCGGGGGACCGGGGAGCTGTTTTTT. This codes for CASSPGRGTGELFF.

With respect to this clonotype: Likely a read error: the CDR3 ends without its conserved phenylalanine or tryptophan. The CDR3 sequence: CATSGAGPQHS. CDR3 DNA sequence: TGTGCCACCAGCGGGGCTGGGCCCCAGCATTCT. The chain links TRBV24-1 to TRBJ1-5; TRBD1 might be the D (5 bases). The V gene's germline CDR1 is KGHDR and CDR2 SFDVKD. The CDR3 is made up of 11 amino acids. Trimming took off 7 bases at V and 9 bases at J, with 9 bases between the two ends.

This clonotype was picked up one time. The chain is built from TRBV9 and TRBJ1-4, with D uncertain. This CDR3 contains 15 residues. Germline V gene lookup returns CDR1 SGDLS and CDR2 YYNGEE. Trimming shortened V by 4 bases and J by 4 bases, and 14 bases separated the two germline ends. CDR3 sequence (DNA): TGTGCCAGCAGCCCTCGCGATAGGCTTAATGAAAAACTGTTTTTT. It encodes CASSPRDRLNEKLFF. The variable domain in full, completed from reference TRBV9 and TRBJ1-4, reads DSGVTQTPKHLITATGQRVTLRCSPRSGDLSVYWYQQSLDQGLQFLIQYYNGEERAKGNILERFSAQQFPDLHSELNLSSLELGDSALYFCASSPRDRLNEKLFFGSGTQLSVL.

In its sample, this clonotype was seen a few times. In nucleotides, the CDR3 is TGTGCCAGCAGGCGCGGGTTTTCAAATACGCAGTATTTT. It encodes CASRRGFSNTQYF. The chain has TRBV2 and TRBJ2-3; possibly TRBD2 for D (5 bases). Trimming left V 6 bases short and J 7 bases short, with 14 bases between. This CDR3 is built from 13 residues. CDR1 and CDR2 (germline): SNHLY, FYNNEI. Drawing the rest from reference TRBV2 and TRBJ2-3, the complete variable domain is EPEVTQTPSHQVTQMGQEVILRCVPISNHLYFYWYRQILGQKVEFLVSFYNNEISEKSEIFDDQFSVERPDGSNFTLKIRSTKLEDSAMYFCASRRGFSNTQYFGPGTRLTVL.

The V and J genes are TRBV4-1 and TRBJ2-1; 10 bases are shared with TRBD2. The CDR3 runs to 16 residues. The germline V gene encodes CDR1 MGHRA and CDR2 YSYEKL. J gave up 8 bases and V 4 bases, and 11 bases lay outside the gene matches. CDR3 in amino acids: CASSRGQAGGGDEQFF. The CDR3 DNA is TGCGCCAGCAGCCGGGGGCAAGCGGGAGGGGGCGATGAGCAGTTCTTC.

V is TRBV25-1 and J is TRBJ2-3; 13 bases line up with TRBD2. The CDR3 spans 17 residues. Trimming took 4 bases from V and 4 from J; bases not matched to a gene: 8. Germline V gene sequence: CDR1 MGHDK, CDR2 SYGVNS. The CDR3 coding sequence is TGTGCCAGCAGTGGGGGGACTAGCGGGACCCCGGCAGATACGCAGTATTTT. It codes for CASSGGTSGTPADTQYF.

There are a few counts of this clonotype. The chain is built from TRBV5-6 and TRBJ1-3; D not resolved. V was trimmed by 0 bases and J by 3 bases, leaving 4 bases between them. CDR3 length: 13 residues. Germline values: CDR1 SGHDT, CDR2 YYEEEE. The CDR3: CASSLGVGNTIYF. The CDR3 DNA is TGTGCCAGCAGCTTGGGAGTTGGAAACACCATATATTTT.

The chain links TRBV18 to TRBJ1-6; D is perhaps TRBD1 (5 bases). The CDR3 extends over 15 amino acids. V was pared by 3 bases and J by 7 bases, with 13 bases between. Germline CDR1 reads KGHSH; CDR2 reads LQKENI. The CDR3 loop reads CASSPTAGSNSPLHF. The CDR3 DNA is TGTGCCAGCTCACCTACTGCAGGGTCGAATTCACCCCTCCACTTT.

This clonotype has just a few counts. The chain is built from TRBV11-2 and TRBJ2-3; 12 positions match TRBD2. This CDR3 is built from 16 residues. Germline CDR1 reads SGHAT; CDR2 reads FQNNGV. Trimming cost V 5 bases and J 2 bases; bases outside gene matches: 5. The DNA of the CDR3 is TGTGCCAGCAGCCTCCGACTAGCGGGGGACACAGATACGCAGTATTTT. This translates into CASSLRLAGDTDTQYF.